A single T cell receptor (beta chain) is shown here with its context. The sample originates from a study of control samples from healthy donors and cancer patients. TCRdb's table, derived via immunoSEQ multiplex PCR, lists solely in-frame clones and lacks some. The table has around 110,000 clones, roughly 91% seen once; the top ten hold less than 3%. The germline CDR1 and CDR2 sequences are SGHVS and FQNEAQ. Trimming took 5 bases from V and 0 from J, leaving 16 bases between them. This CDR3 comprises 17 residues. Sequencing was done on a sample of blood. The chain is built from TRBV7-8 and TRBJ1-4, with D perhaps matching TRBD1 (5 bases). The clonotype originates from a woman aged 65 to 85 in good health. CDR3 DNA sequence: TGTGCCAGCAGCGAGGGACTAACCACCACAACTAATGAAAAACTGTTTTTT. Residues: CASSEGLTTTTNEKLFF.